These 5 T cell receptor beta chains share one sample of origin, sequenced in a study of OX40 agonist ivuxolimab in advanced cancers. The assay was immunoSEQ multiplex PCR, and TCRdb's table has in-frame clones only and misses some. The sample carries around 150,000 clones, around nine tenths recorded once. Sequenced here: CD4+ or CD8+ T cells sorted from blood, sampled in a trial of the OX40 agonist ivuxolimab. The receptors derive from an adult with an advanced solid tumor such as melanoma, head and neck, liver or kidney cancer.

This clone was counted a few times. This chain uses TRBV11-3 with TRBJ1-2, with TRBD1 identical over 9 bases. J was trimmed by 7 bases and V by 6 bases; bases with no gene match: 12. From germline, CDR1 is SGHNT and CDR2 YENEEA. The CDR3 spans 15 residues. CDR3 region: CASSSWDRDLRGYTF. DNA of the CDR3: TGTGCCAGCAGTTCCTGGGACAGGGACCTTCGTGGCTACACCTTC.

J is TRBJ1-2 and V is TRBV28; D is perhaps TRBD1 (6 bases). The germline gives CDR1 MDHEN, CDR2 SYDVKM. The CDR3 loop spans 11 amino acids. Trimming cost V 7 bases and J 8 bases, with 11 bases left between them. The CDR3 bases are TGTGCCAGCAAACTAAGGGGGGGCTACACCTTC. The encoded protein is CASKLRGGYTF.

This clone was seen once. The chain has TRBV6-5 and TRBJ2-2; no reliable D call. The CDR3 is 13 residues long. Trimming stripped 0 bases from V and 7 bases from J, with 6 bases between. Germline V lookup: CDR1 MNHEY, CDR2 SVGAGI. The chain's CDR3 is CASSYSTVGELFF. CDR3 in DNA: TGTGCCAGCAGTTACTCGACCGTCGGGGAGCTGTTTTTT.

In DNA form, the CDR3 reads TGTGCCAGCAGCGTAGGGTGGGCTAGCGGACAAGAGACCCAGTACTTC. Translated, it gives CASSVGWASGQETQYF. The chain is built from TRBV9 and TRBJ2-5; 7 bases line up with TRBD2. V gave up 0 bases and J gave up 2 bases; unmatched junction bases: 7. Germline V gives CDR1 SGDLS, CDR2 YYNGEE. The CDR3 has 16 residues.

V gene TRBV11-1 combines with J gene TRBJ2-5; TRBD2 might be the D (5 bases). Germline V gene lookup returns CDR1 SGHAT and CDR2 FQDESV (reference sequence). V was cut by 0 bases and J by 5 bases, with 13 bases left in between. This CDR3 has 15 amino acids. CDR3 sequence: CASSLAGRGRETQYF. CDR3 DNA sequence: TGTGCCAGCAGCTTAGCAGGGAGAGGCCGGGAGACCCAGTACTTC.